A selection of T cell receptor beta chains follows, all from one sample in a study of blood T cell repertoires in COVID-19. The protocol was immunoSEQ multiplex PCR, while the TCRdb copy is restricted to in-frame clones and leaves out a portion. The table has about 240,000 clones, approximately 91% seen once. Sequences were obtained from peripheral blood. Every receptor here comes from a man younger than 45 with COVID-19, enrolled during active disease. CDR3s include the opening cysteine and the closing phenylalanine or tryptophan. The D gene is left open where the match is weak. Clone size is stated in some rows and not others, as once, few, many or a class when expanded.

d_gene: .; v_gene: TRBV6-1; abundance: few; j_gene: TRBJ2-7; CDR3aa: CASSEAISGTYEQYF; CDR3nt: TGTGCCAGCAGTGAAGCCATATCGGGGACCTACGAGCAGTACTTC
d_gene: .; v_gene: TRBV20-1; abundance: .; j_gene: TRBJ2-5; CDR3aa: CSASLGGKETQYF; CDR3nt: TGCAGTGCTAGTCTTGGAGGGAAGGAGACCCAGTACTTC
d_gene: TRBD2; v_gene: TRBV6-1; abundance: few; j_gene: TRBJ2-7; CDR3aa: CASSETPPLAGGRYEQYF; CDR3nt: TGTGCCAGCAGTGAGACGCCGCCCCTAGCGGGTGGCCGCTACGAGCAGTACTTC
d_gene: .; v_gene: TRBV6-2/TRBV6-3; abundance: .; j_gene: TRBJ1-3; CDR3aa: CASSSHLQGSGNTIYF; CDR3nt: TGTGCCAGCAGTTCCCACCTACAGGGCTCTGGAAACACCATATATTTT
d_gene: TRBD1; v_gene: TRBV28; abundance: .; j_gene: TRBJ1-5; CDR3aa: CASSFGTGDQPQHF; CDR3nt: TGTGCCAGCAGTTTCGGGACAGGGGATCAGCCCCAGCATTTT
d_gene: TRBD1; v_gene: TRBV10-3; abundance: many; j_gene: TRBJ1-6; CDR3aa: CAISESQGVTNSPLHF; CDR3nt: TGTGCCATCAGTGAGTCACAGGGGGTTACTAATTCACCCCTCCACTTT
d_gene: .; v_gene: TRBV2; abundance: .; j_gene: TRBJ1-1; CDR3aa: CARRAGGLTEAFF; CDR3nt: TGTGCCAGGAGAGCAGGTGGTCTCACTGAAGCTTTCTTT
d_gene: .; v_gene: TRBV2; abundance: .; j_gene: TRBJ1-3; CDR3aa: CASSAMAVSGNTIYF; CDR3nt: TGTGCCAGCAGTGCTATGGCGGTCTCTGGAAACACCATATATTTT
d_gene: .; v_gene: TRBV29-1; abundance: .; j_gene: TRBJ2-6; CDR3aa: CSVDERSGANVLTF; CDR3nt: TGCAGCGTTGACGAGCGTTCTGGGGCCAACGTCCTGACTTTC
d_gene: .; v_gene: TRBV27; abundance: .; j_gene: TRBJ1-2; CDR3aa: CASSNRAGPLGYTF; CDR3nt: TGTGCCAGCAGTAACCGCGCGGGTCCGTTAGGCTACACCTTC
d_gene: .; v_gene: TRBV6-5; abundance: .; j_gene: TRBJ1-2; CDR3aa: CASRTGRPGGYTF; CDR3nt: TGTGCCAGCAGAACAGGGCGCCCAGGCGGCTACACCTTC
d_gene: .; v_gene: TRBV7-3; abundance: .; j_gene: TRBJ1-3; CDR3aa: CASSLFPPGNSGNTIYF; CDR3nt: TGTGCCAGCAGCTTATTCCCTCCGGGGAACTCTGGAAACACCATATATTTT
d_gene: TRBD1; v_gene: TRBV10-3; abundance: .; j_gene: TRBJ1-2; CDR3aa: CAISGTADGYTF; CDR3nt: TGTGCCATCAGCGGGACAGCGGATGGCTACACCTTC
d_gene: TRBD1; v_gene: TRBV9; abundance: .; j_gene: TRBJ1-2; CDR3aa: CASSGTFDRDYGYTF; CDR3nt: TGTGCCAGCAGCGGAACTTTTGACAGGGACTATGGCTACACCTTC
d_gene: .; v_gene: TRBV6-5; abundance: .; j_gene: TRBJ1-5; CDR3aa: CASRREVAHQPQHF; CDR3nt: TGTGCCAGCAGGAGGGAGGTGGCACATCAGCCCCAGCATTTT
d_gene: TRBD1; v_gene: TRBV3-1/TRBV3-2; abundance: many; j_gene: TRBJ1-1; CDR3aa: CASSLSLTGRRLGAFF; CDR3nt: TGTGCCAGCAGCCTCTCCTTGACAGGGAGGCGTTTGGGAGCTTTCTTT
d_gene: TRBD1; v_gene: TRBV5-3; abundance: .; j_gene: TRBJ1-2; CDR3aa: CARSFSGQGLNYGYTF; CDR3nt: TGTGCCAGAAGCTTTAGCGGACAGGGCCTTAACTATGGCTACACCTTC